This entry describes one T cell receptor (beta chain). Its antigen is still unknown. The CDR3 extends over 14 amino acids. Trimming pared 1 base from V and 4 bases from J, leaving 10 bases between. CDR1 and CDR2 from the germline V gene are MNHNS and SASEGT. Healthy donors of bone marrow made up the group. The data stem from a study of cytomegalovirus exposure and HLA in healthy donors. Regarding the study as a whole: An analysis that came later showed most CMV-associated TCR beta chains appearing HLA-restricted.

Both 60 Vbeta primers and 13 Jbeta primers went into the PCR. The method was immunoSEQ multiplex PCR; TCRdb's version includes in-frame clones alone and lacks a portion of them. The sample includes 90,000 to 120,000 clones, around 76% of them seen just once. The sequencing sample was made of PBMCs. The chain couples TRBV6-1 to TRBJ2-5; D unresolved. This sequence originates from a young man in good health and CMV-seropositive. Written as DNA, the CDR3 is TGTGCCAGCAGTGAAGTGTGGGCCGGAGAGACCCAGTACTTC. This gives the protein CASSEVWAGETQYF.